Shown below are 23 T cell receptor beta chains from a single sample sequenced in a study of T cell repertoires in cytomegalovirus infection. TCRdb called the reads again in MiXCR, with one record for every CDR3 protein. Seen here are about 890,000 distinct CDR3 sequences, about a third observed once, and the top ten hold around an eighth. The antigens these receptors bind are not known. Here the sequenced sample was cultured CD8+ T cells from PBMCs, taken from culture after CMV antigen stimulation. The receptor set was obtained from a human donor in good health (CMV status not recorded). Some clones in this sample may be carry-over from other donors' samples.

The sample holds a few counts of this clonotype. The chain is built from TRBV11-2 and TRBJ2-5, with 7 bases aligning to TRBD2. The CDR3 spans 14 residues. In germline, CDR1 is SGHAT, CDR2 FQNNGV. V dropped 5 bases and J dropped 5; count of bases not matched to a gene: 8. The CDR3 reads CASSQWGRVETQYF. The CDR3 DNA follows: TGTGCCAGCAGCCAGTGGGGGAGGGTTGAGACCCAGTACTTC.

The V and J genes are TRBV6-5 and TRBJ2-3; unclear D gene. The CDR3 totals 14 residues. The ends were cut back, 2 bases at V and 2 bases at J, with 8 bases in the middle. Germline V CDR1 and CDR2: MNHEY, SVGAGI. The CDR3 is CASSYLYPTDTQYF. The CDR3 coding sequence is TGTGCCAGCAGTTACCTATACCCCACAGATACGCAGTATTTT.

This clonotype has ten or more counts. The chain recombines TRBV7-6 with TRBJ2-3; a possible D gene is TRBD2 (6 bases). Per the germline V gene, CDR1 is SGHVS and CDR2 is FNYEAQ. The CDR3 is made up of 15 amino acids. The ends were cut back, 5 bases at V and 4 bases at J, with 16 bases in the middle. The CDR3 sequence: CASSRGTPQADTQYF. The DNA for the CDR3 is TGTGCCAGCAGCCGCGGGACTCCCCAGGCAGATACGCAGTATTTT.

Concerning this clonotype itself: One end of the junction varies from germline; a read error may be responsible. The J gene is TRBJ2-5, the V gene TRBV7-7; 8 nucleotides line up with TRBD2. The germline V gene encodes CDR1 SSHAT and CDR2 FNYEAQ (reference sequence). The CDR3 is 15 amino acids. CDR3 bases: TGTGCTAGCAGCTTAGAACTAGCGGACCAAGAGACCCAGTACTTC. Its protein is CASSLELADQETQYF.

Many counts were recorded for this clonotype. The CDR3 region is CASSLGGMYGYTF. The DNA of the CDR3 is TGTGCCAGCAGCTTAGGAGGGATGTATGGCTACACCTTC. The J gene is TRBJ1-2, the V gene TRBV7-9; D gene ambiguous. Germline assignment: CDR1 SEHNR and CDR2 FQNEAQ (reference sequence). V lost 1 base to trimming and J lost 5 bases, with 8 bases between them. The length of the CDR3 is 13 residues.

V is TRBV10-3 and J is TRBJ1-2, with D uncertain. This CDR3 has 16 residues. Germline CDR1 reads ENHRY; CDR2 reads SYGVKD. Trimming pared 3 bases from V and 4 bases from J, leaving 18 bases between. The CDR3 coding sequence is TGTGCCATCAGTGAATTTCGCGGCAGTCTCGGCTATGGCTACACCTTC. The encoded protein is CAISEFRGSLGYGYTF.

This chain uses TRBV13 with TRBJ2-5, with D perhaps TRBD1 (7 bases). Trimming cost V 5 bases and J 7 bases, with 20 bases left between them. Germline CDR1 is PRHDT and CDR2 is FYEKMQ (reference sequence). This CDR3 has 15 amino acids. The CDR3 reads CASSVGGTELRTQYF. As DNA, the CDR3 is TGTGCCAGCAGCGTCGGCGGGACAGAACTAAGGACCCAGTACTTC.

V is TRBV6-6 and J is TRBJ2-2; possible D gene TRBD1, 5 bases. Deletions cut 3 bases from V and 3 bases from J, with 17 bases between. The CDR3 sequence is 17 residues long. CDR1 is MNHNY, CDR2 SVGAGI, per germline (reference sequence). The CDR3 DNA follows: TGTGCCAGCAGTTATGCCCATATAGGGGTCGACACCGGGGAGCTGTTTTTT. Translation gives CASSYAHIGVDTGELFF.

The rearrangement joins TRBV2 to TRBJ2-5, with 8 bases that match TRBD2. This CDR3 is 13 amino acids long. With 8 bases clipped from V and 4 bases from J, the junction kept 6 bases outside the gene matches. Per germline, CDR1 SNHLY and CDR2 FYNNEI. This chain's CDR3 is CASRGGGGETQYF. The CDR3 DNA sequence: TGTGCCAGCCGGGGGGGAGGGGGAGAGACCCAGTACTTC.

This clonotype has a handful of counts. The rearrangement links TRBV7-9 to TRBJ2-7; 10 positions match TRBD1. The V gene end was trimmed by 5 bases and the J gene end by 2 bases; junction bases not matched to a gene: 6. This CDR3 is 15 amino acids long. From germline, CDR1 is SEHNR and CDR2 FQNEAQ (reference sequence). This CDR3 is CASSPSDRGPYEQYF. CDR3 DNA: TGTGCCAGCAGCCCCTCTGACAGGGGGCCCTACGAGCAGTACTTC.

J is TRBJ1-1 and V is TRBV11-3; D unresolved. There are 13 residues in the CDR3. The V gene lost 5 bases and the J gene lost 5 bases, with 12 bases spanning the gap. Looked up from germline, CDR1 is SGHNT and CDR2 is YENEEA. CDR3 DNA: TGTGCCAGCAGCGCCTGGACGGGAACTGAAGCTTTCTTT. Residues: CASSAWTGTEAFF.

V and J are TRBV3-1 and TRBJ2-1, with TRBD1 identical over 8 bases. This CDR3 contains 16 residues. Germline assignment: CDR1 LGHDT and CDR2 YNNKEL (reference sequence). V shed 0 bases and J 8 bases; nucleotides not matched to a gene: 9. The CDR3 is CASSQDWDRNVDEQFF. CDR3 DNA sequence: TGTGCCAGCAGCCAAGATTGGGACAGGAACGTCGATGAGCAGTTCTTC.

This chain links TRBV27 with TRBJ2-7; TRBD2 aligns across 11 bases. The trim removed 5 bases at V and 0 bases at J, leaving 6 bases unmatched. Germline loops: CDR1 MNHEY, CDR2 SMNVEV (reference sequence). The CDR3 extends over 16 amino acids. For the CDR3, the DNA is TGTGCCAGCAGTCCCGTAGCGGGGGGGGGCTCCTACGAGCAGTACGTC. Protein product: CASSPVAGGGSYEQYV.

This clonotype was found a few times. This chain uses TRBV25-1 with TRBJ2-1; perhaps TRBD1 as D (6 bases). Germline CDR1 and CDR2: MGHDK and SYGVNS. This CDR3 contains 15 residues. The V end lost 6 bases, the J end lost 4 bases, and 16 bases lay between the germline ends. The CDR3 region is CASSQPGHKYNEQFF. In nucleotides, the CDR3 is TGTGCCAGCAGCCAACCGGGACACAAATACAATGAGCAGTTCTTC.

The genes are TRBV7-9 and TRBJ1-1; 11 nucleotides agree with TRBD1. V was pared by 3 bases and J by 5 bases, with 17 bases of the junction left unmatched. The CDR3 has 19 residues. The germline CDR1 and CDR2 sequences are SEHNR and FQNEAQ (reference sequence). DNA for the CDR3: TGTGCCAGCAGCTTGACAAGTTGGGGACAGGGGGTATACGGAACTGAAGCTTTCTTT. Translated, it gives CASSLTSWGQGVYGTEAFF. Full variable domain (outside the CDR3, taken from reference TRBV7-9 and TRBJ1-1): DTGVSQNPRHKITKRGQNVTFRCDPISEHNRLYWYRQTLGQGPEFLTYFQNEAQLEKSRLLSDRFSAERPKGSFSTLEIQRTEQGDSAMYLCASSLTSWGQGVYGTEAFFGQGTRLTVV.

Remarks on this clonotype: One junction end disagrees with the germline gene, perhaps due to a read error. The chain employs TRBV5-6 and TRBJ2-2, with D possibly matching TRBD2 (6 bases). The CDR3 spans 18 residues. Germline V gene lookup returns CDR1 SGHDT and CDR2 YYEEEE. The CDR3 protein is CARSLWRVGGSLSGELFF. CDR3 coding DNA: TGTGCCAGAAGCTTGTGGAGGGTCGGGGGATCCCTATCCGGGGAGCTGTTTTTT.

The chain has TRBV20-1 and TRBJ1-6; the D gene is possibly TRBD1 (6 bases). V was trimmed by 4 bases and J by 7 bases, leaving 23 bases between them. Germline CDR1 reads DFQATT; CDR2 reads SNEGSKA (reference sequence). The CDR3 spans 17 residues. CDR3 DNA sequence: TGCAGTGCTATCCAACCCGGCAGGGGCGCGCGGAATTCACCCCTCCACTTT. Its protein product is CSAIQPGRGARNSPLHF.

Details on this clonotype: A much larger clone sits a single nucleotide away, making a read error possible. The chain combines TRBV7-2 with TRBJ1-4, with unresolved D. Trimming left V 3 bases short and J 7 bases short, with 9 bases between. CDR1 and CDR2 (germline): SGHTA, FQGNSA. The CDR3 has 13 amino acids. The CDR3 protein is CASSFRVSEKLFF. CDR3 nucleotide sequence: TGTGCCAGCAGCTTCCGAGTGTCTGAAAAACTGTTTTTT.

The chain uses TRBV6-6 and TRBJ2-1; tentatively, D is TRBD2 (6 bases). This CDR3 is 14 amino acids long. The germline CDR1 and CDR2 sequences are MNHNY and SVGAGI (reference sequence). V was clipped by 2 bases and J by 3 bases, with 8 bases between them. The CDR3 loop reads CASSYEAGYNEQFF. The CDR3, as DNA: TGTGCCAGCAGTTACGAAGCGGGCTACAATGAGCAGTTCTTC.

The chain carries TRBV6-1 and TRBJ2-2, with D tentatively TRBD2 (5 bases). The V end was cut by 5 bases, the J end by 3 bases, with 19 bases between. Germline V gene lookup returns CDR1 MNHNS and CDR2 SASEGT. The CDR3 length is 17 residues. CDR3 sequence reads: CASSYSTRGEDTGELFF. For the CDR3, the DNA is TGTGCCAGCAGTTACTCGACTCGGGGTGAGGACACCGGGGAGCTGTTTTTT.

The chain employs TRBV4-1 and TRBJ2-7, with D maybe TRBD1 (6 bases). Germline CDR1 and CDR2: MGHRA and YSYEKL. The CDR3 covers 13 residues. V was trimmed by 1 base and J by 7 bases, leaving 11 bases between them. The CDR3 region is CASSQGGRGEQYF. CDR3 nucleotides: TGCGCCAGCAGCCAAGGGGGAAGGGGGGAGCAGTACTTC.

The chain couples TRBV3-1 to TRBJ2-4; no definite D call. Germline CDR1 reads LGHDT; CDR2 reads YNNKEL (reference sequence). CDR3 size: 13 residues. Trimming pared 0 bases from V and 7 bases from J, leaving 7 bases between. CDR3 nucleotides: TGTGCCAGCAGCCAAGATCAAGGGAACATTCAGTACTTC. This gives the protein CASSQDQGNIQYF.

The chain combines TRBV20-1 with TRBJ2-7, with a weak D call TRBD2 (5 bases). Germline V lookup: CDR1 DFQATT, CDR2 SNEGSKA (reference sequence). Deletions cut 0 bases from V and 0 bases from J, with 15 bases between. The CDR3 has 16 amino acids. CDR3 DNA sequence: TGCAGTGCTAGAGATCGGGCGGGCCTAGGCTCCTACGAGCAGTACTTC. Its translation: CSARDRAGLGSYEQYF.